The 16 T cell receptor beta chains below were found in one sample sequenced in a study of graft-versus-host responses after intestinal transplantation. Using immunoSEQ multiplex PCR, the repertoire was profiled, and TCRdb retains in-frame clones only, with some absent. The sample has roughly 75,000 clones; 90% to 95% are singletons. No antigens are known for them. Here the sequenced sample was unstimulated CD4+ T cells sorted from spleen or lymph node cells, taken before intestinal transplant. The receptors shown here come from a human donor who received an intestinal transplant.

The V and J genes are TRBV29-1 and TRBJ1-3; 7 positions agree with TRBD1. CDR1 SQVTM and CDR2 ANQGSEA come from the germline V gene. The CDR3 sequence is 15 residues long. Trimming at V came to 0 bases and at J to 2 bases, leaving 4 bases not matched to a gene. In DNA form, the CDR3 reads TGCAGCGTTGAAGATGTGACAGGGCCTGGAAACACCATATATTTT. As protein: CSVEDVTGPGNTIYF. The whole variable domain, filled in from reference TRBV29-1 and TRBJ1-3, reads SAVISQKPSRDICQRGTSLTIQCQVDSQVTMMFWYRQQPGQSLTLIATANQGSEATYESGFVIDKFPISRPNLTFSTLTVSNMSPEDSSIYLCSVEDVTGPGNTIYFGEGSWLTVV.

A single count supports this clone. The chain combines TRBV4-3 with TRBJ2-3; D is unclear. Germline V lookup: CDR1 LGHNA, CDR2 YSLEER. The CDR3 is 14 amino acids. Trimming removed 1 base at V and 4 bases at J, with 9 bases between. The CDR3 is CASSQVHSADTQYF. In DNA form, the CDR3 reads TGCGCCAGCAGCCAAGTCCACAGTGCAGATACGCAGTATTTT.

V gene TRBV6-5 combines with J gene TRBJ2-1; 7 bases match TRBD2. CDR1 and CDR2 from the germline V gene are MNHEY and SVGAGI. The CDR3 length is 14 residues. The V gene end was trimmed by 2 bases and the J gene end by 8 bases; junction bases not matched to a gene: 6. The CDR3 here is CASSYRTRRDEQFF. Here the CDR3 DNA reads TGTGCCAGCAGTTACCGGACTAGGAGAGATGAGCAGTTCTTC.

The count of this clone is one. The chain couples TRBV5-1 to TRBJ1-1, with D maybe TRBD1 (5 bases). V dropped 4 bases and J dropped 0 bases, with 10 bases sitting between them. Germline CDR1 is SGHRS and CDR2 is YFSETQ. This CDR3 spans 14 amino acids. CDR3 protein: CASSAGTLNTEAFF. The CDR3 nucleotides read TGCGCCAGCAGCGCCGGGACTCTGAACACTGAAGCTTTCTTT.

This clone appeared a single time. The chain recombines TRBV30 with TRBJ1-2, with TRBD1 matching 8 bases. CDR3 size: 11 residues. V shed 5 bases, J shed 7 bases, and the junction held 3 bases outside the gene matches. CDR1 GTSNPN and CDR2 SVGIG come from the germline V gene (reference sequence). CDR3 residues: CAWDRGFGYTF. CDR3 nucleotides: TGTGCCTGGGACAGGGGATTTGGCTACACCTTC.

The J gene is TRBJ2-7, the V gene TRBV7-6; a possible D gene is TRBD1 (5 bases). Germline V CDR1 and CDR2: SGHVS, FNYEAQ. V dropped 2 bases and J dropped 5 bases, with 7 bases sitting between them. The CDR3 loop spans 12 amino acids. The CDR3 DNA reads as TGTGCCAGCAGCTTAAAGGGGAACGAGCAGTACTTC. Translating gives CASSLKGNEQYF.

V usage is TRBV6-5 and J usage is TRBJ1-1; TRBD1 might be the D (6 bases). CDR1 is MNHEY, CDR2 SVGAGI, per germline. The CDR3 covers 13 residues. V lost 10 bases to trimming and J lost 1 base, with 13 bases between them. CDR3 loop: CATTRGANTEAFF. The CDR3 DNA follows: TGTGCCACAACCAGGGGTGCGAACACTGAAGCTTTCTTT.

The chain employs TRBV5-1 and TRBJ2-2; 10 nucleotides agree with TRBD1. This CDR3 is built from 14 residues. Per germline, CDR1 SGHRS and CDR2 YFSETQ. After removal of 4 bases from V and 7 bases from J, the junction contained 4 bases not matched to a gene. CDR3 coding DNA: TGCGCCAGCAGCCCGGGACAGGGGTACGGGGAGCTGTTTTTT. Translating gives CASSPGQGYGELFF.

V and J are TRBV5-1 and TRBJ2-4; D unresolved. Trimming took 1 base from V and 9 from J, leaving 11 bases between them. This CDR3 is 13 amino acids long. Germline V gives CDR1 SGHRS, CDR2 YFSETQ. The CDR3 region has the DNA TGCGCCAGCAGCTTGATAGGCTCAGGCATTCAGTACTTC. As protein: CASSLIGSGIQYF. Together with reference TRBV5-1 and TRBJ2-4, the CDR3 gives the full variable domain: KAGVTQTPRYLIKTRGQQVTLSCSPISGHRSVSWYQQTPGQGLQFLFEYFSETQRNKGNFPGRFSGRQFSNSRSEMNVSTLELGDSALYLCASSLIGSGIQYFGAGTRLSVL.

V is TRBV11-3 and J is TRBJ2-1; 10 positions match TRBD2. Germline CDR1 and CDR2: SGHNT and YENEEA. This CDR3 has 16 amino acids. The trim removed 1 base at V and 6 bases at J, leaving 6 bases unmatched. Here the CDR3 DNA reads TGTGCCAGCAGCTTAGTTCTGAGCGGGGGGGCCAATGAGCAGTTCTTC. Residues: CASSLVLSGGANEQFF.

This clone was seen more than once but under ten times. The genes are TRBV7-9 and TRBJ2-7; maybe TRBD1 (6 bases). CDR3 length: 16 amino acids. Per the germline V gene, CDR1 is SEHNR and CDR2 is FQNEAQ (reference sequence). The V end was cut by 3 bases, the J end by 2 bases, with 17 bases between. Written as DNA, the CDR3 is TGTGCCAGCAGCTTCTCCGCTACAGGACAGCCCTACGAGCAGTACTTC. It is translated as CASSFSATGQPYEQYF.

The V and J genes are TRBV5-1 and TRBJ2-6; TRBD2 agrees at 10 bases. Trimming cost V 2 bases and J 4 bases; bases outside gene matches: 9. The V gene's germline CDR1 is SGHRS and CDR2 YFSETQ. This CDR3 comprises 18 residues. The CDR3 is CASSLKRGGTTGANVLTF. The CDR3, as DNA: TGCGCCAGCAGCTTAAAGCGGGGGGGGACAACCGGGGCCAACGTCCTGACTTTC.

The CDR3 region is CASSDRTRGNQPQHF. The CDR3 nucleotides read TGCGCCAGCAGTGATAGGACAAGGGGCAATCAGCCCCAGCATTTT. The rearrangement joins TRBV10-2 to TRBJ1-5; possible D gene TRBD1, 5 bases. The germline V gene has CDR1 WSHSY and CDR2 SAAADI. Deletions cut 3 bases from V and 2 bases from J, with 11 bases between. The CDR3 extends over 15 amino acids.

In its sample, this clone was seen a few times. The chain has TRBV10-1 and TRBJ2-7, with D perhaps matching TRBD2 (7 bases). The ends were cut back, 5 bases at V and 7 bases at J, with 18 bases in the middle. CDR1 and CDR2 from the germline V gene are WNHNN and SYGVQD (reference sequence). The length of the CDR3 is 14 residues. For the CDR3, the DNA is TGCGCCAGCAGTCCATCTGCGGGGGCTGGGGAGCAGTACTTC. Translated, it gives CASSPSAGAGEQYF.

The rearrangement uses TRBV7-7 and TRBJ2-3; TRBD1 matches 7 bases. The junction had 4 bases not matched to a gene; V was cut back by 5 bases and J by 5 bases. The CDR3 runs 13 residues. In germline, CDR1 is SSHAT, CDR2 FNYEAQ (reference sequence). The DNA of the CDR3 is TGTGCCAGCAGCGTCGACAGGGAAGATACGCAGTATTTT. Protein: CASSVDREDTQYF.

DNA of the CDR3: TGTGCCTGGAGTGACACCCCGGGACAGGCAAGATTCGGGTACACAGATACGCAGTATTTT. Amino acids: CAWSDTPGQARFGYTDTQYF. The chain recombines TRBV30 with TRBJ2-3; 8 bases are a match to TRBD1. The junction had 20 bases not matched to a gene; V was cut back by 1 base and J by 2 bases. Germline CDR1 GTSNPN, CDR2 SVGIG (reference sequence). The CDR3 totals 20 residues.